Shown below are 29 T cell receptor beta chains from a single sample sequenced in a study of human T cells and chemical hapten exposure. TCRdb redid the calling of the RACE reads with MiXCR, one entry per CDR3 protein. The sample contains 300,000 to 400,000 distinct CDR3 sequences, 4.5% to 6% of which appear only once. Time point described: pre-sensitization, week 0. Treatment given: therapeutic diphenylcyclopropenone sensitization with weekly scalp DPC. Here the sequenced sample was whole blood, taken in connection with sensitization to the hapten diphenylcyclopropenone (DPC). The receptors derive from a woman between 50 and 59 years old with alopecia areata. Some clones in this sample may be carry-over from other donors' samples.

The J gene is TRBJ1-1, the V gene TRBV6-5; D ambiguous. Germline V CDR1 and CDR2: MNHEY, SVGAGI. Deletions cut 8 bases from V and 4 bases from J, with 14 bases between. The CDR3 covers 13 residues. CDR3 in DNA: TGTGCCAGCCGCCTGGGTTTGGTCACTGAAGCTTTCTTT. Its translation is CASRLGLVTEAFF.

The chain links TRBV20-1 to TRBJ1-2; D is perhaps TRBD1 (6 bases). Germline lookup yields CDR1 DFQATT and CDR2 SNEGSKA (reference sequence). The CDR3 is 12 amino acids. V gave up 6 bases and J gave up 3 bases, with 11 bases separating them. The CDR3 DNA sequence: TGCAGTGCCGCTGGACAGTACTATGGCTACACCTTC. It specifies CSAAGQYYGYTF.

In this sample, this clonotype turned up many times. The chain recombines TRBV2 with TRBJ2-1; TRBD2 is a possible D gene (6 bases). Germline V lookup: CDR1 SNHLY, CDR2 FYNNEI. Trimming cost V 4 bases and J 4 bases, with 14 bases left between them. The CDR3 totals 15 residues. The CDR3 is CASSVSAGPYNEQFF. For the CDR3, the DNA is TGTGCCAGCAGTGTCAGTGCGGGACCTTACAATGAGCAGTTCTTC.

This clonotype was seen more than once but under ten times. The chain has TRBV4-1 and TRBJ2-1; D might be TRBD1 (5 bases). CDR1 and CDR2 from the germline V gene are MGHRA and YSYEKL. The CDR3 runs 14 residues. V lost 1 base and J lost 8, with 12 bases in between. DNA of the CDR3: TGCGCCAGCAGCCAAGTTTCTAGGGGCGATGAGCAGTTCTTC. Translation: CASSQVSRGDEQFF.

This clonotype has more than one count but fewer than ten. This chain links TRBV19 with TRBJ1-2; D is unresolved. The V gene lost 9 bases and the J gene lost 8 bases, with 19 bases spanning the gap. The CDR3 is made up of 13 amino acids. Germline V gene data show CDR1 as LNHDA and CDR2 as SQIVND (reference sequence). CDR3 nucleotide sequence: TGTGCCAGCCAACAATTTCCCCCTTGGGGCTACACCTTC. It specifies CASQQFPPWGYTF.

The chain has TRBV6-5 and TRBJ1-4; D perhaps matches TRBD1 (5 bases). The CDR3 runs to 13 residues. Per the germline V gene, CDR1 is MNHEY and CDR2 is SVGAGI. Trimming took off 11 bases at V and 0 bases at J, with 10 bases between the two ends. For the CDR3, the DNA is TGTGCCGTCGGGGGGGCAACTAATGAAAAACTGTTTTTT. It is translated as CAVGGATNEKLFF.

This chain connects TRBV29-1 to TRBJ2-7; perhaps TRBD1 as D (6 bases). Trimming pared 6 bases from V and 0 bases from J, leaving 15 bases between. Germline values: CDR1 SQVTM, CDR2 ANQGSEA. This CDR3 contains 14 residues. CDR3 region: CSVLDSWSSYEQYF. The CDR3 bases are TGCAGCGTCCTGGACAGTTGGAGCTCCTACGAGCAGTACTTC.

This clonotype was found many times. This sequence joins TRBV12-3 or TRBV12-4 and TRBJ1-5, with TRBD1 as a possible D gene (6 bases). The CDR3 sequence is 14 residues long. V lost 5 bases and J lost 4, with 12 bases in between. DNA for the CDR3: TGTGCCAGCAGTCGAACAGGGTCTAATCAGCCCCAGCATTTT. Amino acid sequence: CASSRTGSNQPQHF.

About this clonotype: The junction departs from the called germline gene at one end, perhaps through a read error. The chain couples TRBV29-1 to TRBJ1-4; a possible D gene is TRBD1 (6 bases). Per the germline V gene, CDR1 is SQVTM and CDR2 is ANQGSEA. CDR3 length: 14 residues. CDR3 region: CSVGSGVANENLFF. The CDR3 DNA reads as TGCAGCGTGGGTTCAGGGGTCGCTAATGAAAATCTGTTTTTT.

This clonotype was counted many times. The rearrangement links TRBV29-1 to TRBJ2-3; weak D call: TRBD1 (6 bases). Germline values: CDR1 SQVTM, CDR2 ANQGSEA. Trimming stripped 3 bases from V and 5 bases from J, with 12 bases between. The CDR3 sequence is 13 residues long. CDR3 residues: CSVDRGHQDTQYF. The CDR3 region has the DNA TGCAGCGTTGACAGGGGACATCAAGATACGCAGTATTTT.

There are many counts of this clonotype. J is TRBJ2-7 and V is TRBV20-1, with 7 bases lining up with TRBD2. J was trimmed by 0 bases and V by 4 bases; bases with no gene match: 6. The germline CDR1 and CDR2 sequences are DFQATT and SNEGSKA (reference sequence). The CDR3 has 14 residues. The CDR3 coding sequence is TGCAGTGCTAAGAGCGGGAAGAGCTCCTACGAGCAGTACTTC. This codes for CSAKSGKSSYEQYF.

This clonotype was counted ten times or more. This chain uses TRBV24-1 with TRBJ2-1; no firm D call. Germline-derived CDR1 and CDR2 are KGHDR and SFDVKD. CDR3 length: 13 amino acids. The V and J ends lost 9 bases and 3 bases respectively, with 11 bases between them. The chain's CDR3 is CATRGTGYNEQFF. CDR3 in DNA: TGTGCCACCCGCGGAACTGGCTACAATGAGCAGTTCTTC.

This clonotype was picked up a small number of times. The CDR3 bases are TGTGCCATCAGTGAGTCGGTTTTGAGAGACCAGCCCCAGCATTTT. Residues: CAISESVLRDQPQHF. The chain carries TRBV10-3 and TRBJ1-5; D unclear. The germline V gene encodes CDR1 ENHRY and CDR2 SYGVKD. V was pared by 0 bases and J by 7 bases, with 13 bases between. CDR3 length: 15 residues.

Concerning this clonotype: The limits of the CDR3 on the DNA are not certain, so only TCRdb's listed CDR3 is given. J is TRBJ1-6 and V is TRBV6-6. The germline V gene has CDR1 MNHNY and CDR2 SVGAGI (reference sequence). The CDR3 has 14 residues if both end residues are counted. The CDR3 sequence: CASSSSGENSPLHF.

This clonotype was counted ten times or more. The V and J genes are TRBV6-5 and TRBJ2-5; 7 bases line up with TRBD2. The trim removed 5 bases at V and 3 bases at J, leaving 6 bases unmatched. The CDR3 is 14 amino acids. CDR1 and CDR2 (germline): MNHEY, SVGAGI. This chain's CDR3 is CASSPYGGKETQYF. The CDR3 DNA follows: TGTGCCAGCAGTCCCTACGGGGGGAAAGAGACCCAGTACTTC.

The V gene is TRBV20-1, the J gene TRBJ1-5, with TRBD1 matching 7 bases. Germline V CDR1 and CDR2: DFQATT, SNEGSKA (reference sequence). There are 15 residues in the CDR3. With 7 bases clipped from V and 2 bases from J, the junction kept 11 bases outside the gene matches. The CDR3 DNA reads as TGCAGTGGGGTCCGACAGGGTACGGGCAATCAGCCCCAGCATTTT. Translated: CSGVRQGTGNQPQHF.

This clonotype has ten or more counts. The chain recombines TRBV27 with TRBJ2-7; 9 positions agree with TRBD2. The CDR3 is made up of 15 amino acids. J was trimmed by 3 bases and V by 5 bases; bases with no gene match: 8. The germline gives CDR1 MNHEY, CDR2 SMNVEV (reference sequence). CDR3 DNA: TGTGCCAGCAGTCCGGGACTAGCTATTTTCTACGAGCAGTACTTC. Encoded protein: CASSPGLAIFYEQYF.

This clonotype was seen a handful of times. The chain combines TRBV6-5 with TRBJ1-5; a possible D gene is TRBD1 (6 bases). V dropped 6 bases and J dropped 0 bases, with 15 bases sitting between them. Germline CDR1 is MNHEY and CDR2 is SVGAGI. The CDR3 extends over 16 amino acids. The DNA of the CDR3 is TGTGCCAGCAGGGACGGGGGGGCCCTTAGCAATCAGCCCCAGCATTTT. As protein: CASRDGGALSNQPQHF.

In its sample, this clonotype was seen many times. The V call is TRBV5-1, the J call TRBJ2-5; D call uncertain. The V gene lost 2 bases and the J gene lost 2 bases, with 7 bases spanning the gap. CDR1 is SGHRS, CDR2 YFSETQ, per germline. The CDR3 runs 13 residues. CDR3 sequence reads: CASSFLGQETQYF. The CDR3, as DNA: TGCGCCAGCAGCTTCCTGGGGCAAGAGACCCAGTACTTC.

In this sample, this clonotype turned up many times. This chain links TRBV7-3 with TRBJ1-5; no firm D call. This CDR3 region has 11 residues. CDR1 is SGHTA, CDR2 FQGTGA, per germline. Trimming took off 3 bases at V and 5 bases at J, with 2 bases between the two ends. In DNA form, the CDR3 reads TGTGCCAGCAGCTTGGATCAGCCCCAGCATTTT. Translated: CASSLDQPQHF.

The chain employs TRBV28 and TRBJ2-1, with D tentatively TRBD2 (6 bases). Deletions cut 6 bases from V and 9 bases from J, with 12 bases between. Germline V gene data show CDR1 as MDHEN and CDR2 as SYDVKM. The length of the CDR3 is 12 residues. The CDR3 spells CASRPLASEQFF. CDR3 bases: TGTGCCAGCAGACCACTAGCTTCTGAGCAGTTCTTC.

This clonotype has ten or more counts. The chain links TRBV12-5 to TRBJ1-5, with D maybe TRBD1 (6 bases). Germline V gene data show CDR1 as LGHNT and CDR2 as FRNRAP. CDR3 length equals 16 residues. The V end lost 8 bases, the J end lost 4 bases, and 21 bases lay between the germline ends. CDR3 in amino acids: CASRGDGRRANQPQHF. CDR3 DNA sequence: TGTGCTAGTAGGGGGGATGGACGCAGGGCGAATCAGCCCCAGCATTTT.

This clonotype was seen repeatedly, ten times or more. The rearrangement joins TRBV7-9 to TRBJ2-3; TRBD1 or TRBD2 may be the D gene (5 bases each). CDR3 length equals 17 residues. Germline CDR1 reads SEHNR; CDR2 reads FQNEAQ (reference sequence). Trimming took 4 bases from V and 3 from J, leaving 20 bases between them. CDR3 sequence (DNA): TGTGCCAGCAGCTCCAGAGTGCCGGGGCGAAGAACAGATACGCAGTATTTT. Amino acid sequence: CASSSRVPGRRTDTQYF. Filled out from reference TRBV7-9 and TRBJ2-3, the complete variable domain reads DTGVSQNPRHKITKRGQNVTFRCDPISEHNRLYWYRQTLGQGPEFLTYFQNEAQLEKSRLLSDRFSAERPKGSFSTLEIQRTEQGDSAMYLCASSSRVPGRRTDTQYFGPGTRLTVL.

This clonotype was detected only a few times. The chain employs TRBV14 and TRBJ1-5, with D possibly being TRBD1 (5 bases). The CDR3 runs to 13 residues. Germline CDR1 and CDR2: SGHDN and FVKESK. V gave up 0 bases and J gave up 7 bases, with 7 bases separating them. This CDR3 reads CASSQEQGQPQHF. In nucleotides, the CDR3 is TGTGCCAGCAGCCAAGAGCAGGGACAGCCCCAGCATTTT.

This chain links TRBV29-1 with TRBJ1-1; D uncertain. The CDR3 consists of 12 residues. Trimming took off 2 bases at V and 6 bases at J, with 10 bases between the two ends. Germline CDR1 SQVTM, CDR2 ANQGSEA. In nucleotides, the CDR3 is TGCAGCGTTGAAAAGGGAGCTCCTGAAGCTTTCTTT. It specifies CSVEKGAPEAFF.

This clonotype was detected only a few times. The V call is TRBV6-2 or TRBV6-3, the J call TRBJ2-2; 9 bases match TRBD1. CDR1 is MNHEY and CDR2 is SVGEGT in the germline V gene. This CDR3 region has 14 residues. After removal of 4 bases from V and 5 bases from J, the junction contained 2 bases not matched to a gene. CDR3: CASSSGQGTGELFF. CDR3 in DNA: TGTGCCAGCAGTTCCGGACAGGGGACCGGGGAGCTGTTTTTT.

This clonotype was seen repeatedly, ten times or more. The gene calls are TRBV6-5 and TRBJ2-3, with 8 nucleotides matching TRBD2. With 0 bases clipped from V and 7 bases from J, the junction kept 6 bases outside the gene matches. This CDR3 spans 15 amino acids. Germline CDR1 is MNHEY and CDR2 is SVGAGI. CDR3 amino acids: CASSYSTGGEYTQYF. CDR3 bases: TGTGCCAGCAGTTACTCGACGGGGGGGGAATATACGCAGTATTTT.

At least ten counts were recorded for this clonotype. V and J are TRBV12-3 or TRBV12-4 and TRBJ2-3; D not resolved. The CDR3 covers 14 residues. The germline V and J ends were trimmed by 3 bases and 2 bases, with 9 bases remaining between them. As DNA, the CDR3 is TGTGCCAGCAGTTTTAGAGTCACCACAGATACGCAGTATTTT. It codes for CASSFRVTTDTQYF.

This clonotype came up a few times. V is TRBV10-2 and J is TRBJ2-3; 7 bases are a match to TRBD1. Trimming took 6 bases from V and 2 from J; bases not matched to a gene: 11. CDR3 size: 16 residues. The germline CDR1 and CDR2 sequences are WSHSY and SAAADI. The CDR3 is CASSPGQGVITDTQYF. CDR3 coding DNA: TGCGCCAGCAGCCCAGGGCAGGGGGTGATCACAGATACGCAGTATTTT.